Listed below are T cell receptor beta chains from one sample, sequenced in a study of shared clonotypes between healthy human individuals. Some clones are missing from TCRdb's copy, which holds only in-frame ones; the method was immunoSEQ multiplex PCR. This sample has some 2,100,000 clones, with just over 90% found just once. Sequenced material: naive CD8+ T cells from PBMCs. These receptors were obtained from a man between 18 and 35 years old in good health. Some clones in this sample may be carry-over from other donors' samples. Each CDR3 is given with its conserved first and last residue. Each record gives: V gene, J gene, clone size, D gene, CDR3 protein, CDR3 DNA. A D gene is named only where the DNA matches it firmly. Clone size is given for some rows only: seen once, a few or many times, or a class if the clone is expanded.

TRBV9	TRBJ2-5	.	TRBD1	CASSGSLDRVGETQYF	TGTGCCAGCAGCGGCTCCCTGGACAGGGTGGGAGAGACCCAGTACTTC
TRBV7-8	TRBJ2-7	once	.	CASSSGGDAYEQYF	TGTGCCAGCAGCTCAGGTGGGGACGCTTACGAGCAGTACTTC
TRBV10-3	TRBJ2-3	.	TRBD2	CATLPGLATDTQYF	TGTGCCACCCTACCGGGACTAGCGACGGATACGCAGTATTTT
TRBV30	TRBJ2-7	.	TRBD1	CAWSDGDRGSWEQYF	TGTGCCTGGAGTGACGGGGACAGGGGGTCTTGGGAGCAGTACTTC
TRBV5-6	TRBJ2-4	.	TRBD1	CASSRGQGLQNIQYF	TGTGCCAGCAGCCGGGGACAGGGGTTGCAAAACATTCAGTACTTC
TRBV29-1	TRBJ2-3	.	.	CSVAGGSDTQYF	TGCAGCGTGGCTGGAGGGTCGGATACGCAGTATTTT
TRBV7-6	TRBJ2-7	.	TRBD1	CASSPGQGGFYEQYF	TGTGCCAGCAGCCCCGGACAGGGCGGGTTCTACGAGCAGTACTTC
TRBV13	TRBJ2-7	.	TRBD2	CASSLRREAVEQYF	TGTGCCAGCAGCTTACGGCGGGAGGCTGTCGAGCAGTACTTC
TRBV19	TRBJ1-1	.	.	CASSPGVNTEAFF	TGTGCCAGTAGTCCGGGGGTGAACACTGAAGCTTTCTTT
TRBV10-3	TRBJ1-4	.	.	CAISEDRGGGLNEKLFF	TGTGCCATCAGTGAGGATAGGGGTGGGGGCCTTAATGAAAAACTGTTTTTT
TRBV9	TRBJ2-7	few	TRBD1	CASSVDRGSYEQYF	TGTGCCAGCAGCGTAGACAGGGGAAGCTACGAGCAGTACTTC
TRBV2	TRBJ2-5	.	.	CASRSREETQYF	TGTGCCAGCAGAAGCAGAGAAGAGACCCAGTACTTC
TRBV28	TRBJ2-7	.	.	CASSPPPRGMWYEQYF	TGTGCCAGCAGCCCGCCCCCCAGGGGAATGTGGTACGAGCAGTACTTC
TRBV5-7	TRBJ2-7	.	.	CASSLVGDGNGRYF	.
TRBV28	TRBJ2-2	.	.	CASRGLAGELFF	TGTGCCAGCAGGGGTCTGGCCGGGGAGCTGTTTTTT
TRBV28	TRBJ2-3	.	.	CASSPLGETDTQYF	TGTGCCAGCAGCCCGCTAGGGGAGACAGATACGCAGTATTTT
TRBV28	TRBJ1-1	.	.	CASSLITDTEAFF	TGTGCCAGCAGCCTTATTACCGACACTGAAGCTTTCTTT
TRBV4-1	TRBJ2-5	.	.	CASSRPVPETQYF	TGCGCCAGCAGCCGACCCGTGCCGGAGACCCAGTACTTC
TRBV4-1	TRBJ2-1	.	.	CASRQGLSSYNEQFF	TGCGCCAGCAGACAGGGCCTGAGCTCCTACAATGAGCAGTTCTTC
TRBV10-3	TRBJ2-1	once	TRBD2	CAISEWGGLAGNYYNEQFF	TGTGCCATCAGTGAGTGGGGGGGGTTAGCGGGAAATTACTACAATGAGCAGTTCTTC
TRBV11-2	TRBJ2-7	.	.	CASSLNGPAYEQYF	TGTGCCAGCAGCTTAAACGGGCCAGCCTACGAGCAGTACTTC
TRBV7-9	TRBJ1-1	.	.	CASSLAGLTEAFF	TGTGCCAGCAGCTTAGCGGGGTTAACTGAAGCTTTCTTT
TRBV4-1	TRBJ1-1	.	.	CASSLWDTNTEAFF	TGCGCCAGCAGCCTTTGGGACACGAACACTGAAGCTTTCTTT
TRBV6-1	TRBJ2-7	once	.	CASSDLGTAYEQYF	TGTGCCAGCAGTGATTTAGGGACGGCCTACGAGCAGTACTTC
TRBV7-2	TRBJ2-7	.	TRBD2	CASSGFSGPSYEQYF	TGTGCCAGCAGCGGATTTAGCGGGCCTTCATACGAGCAGTACTTC
TRBV27	TRBJ2-7	few	TRBD2	CASSLGGGYEQYF	TGTGCCAGCAGTTTGGGGGGGGGCTACGAGCAGTACTTC